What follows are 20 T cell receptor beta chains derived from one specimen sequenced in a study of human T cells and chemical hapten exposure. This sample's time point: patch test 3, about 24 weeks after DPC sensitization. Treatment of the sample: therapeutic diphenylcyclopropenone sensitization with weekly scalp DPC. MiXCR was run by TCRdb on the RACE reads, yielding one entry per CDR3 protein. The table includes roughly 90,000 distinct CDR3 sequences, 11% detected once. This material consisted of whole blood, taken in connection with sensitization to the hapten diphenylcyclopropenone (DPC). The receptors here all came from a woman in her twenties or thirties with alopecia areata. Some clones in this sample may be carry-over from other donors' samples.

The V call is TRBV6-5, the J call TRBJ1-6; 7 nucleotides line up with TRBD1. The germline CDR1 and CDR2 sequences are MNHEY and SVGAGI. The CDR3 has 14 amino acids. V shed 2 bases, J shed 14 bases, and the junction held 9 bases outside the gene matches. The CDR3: CASSYKGASSTLHF. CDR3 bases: TGTGCCAGCAGTTACAAGGGGGCAAGTTCGACCCTCCACTTT.

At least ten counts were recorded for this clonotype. The CDR3 here is CASRLAGQSSYEQYF. For the CDR3, the DNA is TGTGCCAGCAGGCTAGCGGGGCAGAGCTCCTACGAGCAGTACTTC. The J gene is TRBJ2-7, the V gene TRBV6-6; 9 bases align to TRBD2. After removal of 6 bases from V and 0 bases from J, the junction contained 6 bases not matched to a gene. The CDR3 extends over 15 amino acids. In germline, CDR1 is MNHNY, CDR2 SVGAGI (reference sequence).

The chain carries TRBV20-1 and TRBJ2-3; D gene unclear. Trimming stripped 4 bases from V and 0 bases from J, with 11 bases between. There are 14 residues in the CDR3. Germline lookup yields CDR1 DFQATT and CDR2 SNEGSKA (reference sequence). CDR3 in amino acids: CSAIWGTSTDTQYF. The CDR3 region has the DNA TGCAGTGCTATTTGGGGAACGAGCACAGATACGCAGTATTTT.

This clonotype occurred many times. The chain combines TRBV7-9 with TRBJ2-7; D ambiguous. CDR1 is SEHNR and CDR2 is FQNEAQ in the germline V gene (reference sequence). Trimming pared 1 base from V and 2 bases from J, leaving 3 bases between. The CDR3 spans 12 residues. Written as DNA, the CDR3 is TGTGCCAGCAGCTTAGTGACCTACGAGCAGTACTTC. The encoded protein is CASSLVTYEQYF. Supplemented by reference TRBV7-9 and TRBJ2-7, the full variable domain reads DTGVSQNPRHKITKRGQNVTFRCDPISEHNRLYWYRQTLGQGPEFLTYFQNEAQLEKSRLLSDRFSAERPKGSFSTLEIQRTEQGDSAMYLCASSLVTYEQYFGPGTRLTVT.

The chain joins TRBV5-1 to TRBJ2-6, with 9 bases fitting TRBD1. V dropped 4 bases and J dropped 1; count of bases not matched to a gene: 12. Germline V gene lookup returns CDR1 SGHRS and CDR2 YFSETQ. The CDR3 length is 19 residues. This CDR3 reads CASSLGQGVFPSGANVLTF. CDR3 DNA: TGCGCCAGCAGCCTGGGACAGGGAGTCTTCCCATCTGGGGCCAACGTCCTGACTTTC.

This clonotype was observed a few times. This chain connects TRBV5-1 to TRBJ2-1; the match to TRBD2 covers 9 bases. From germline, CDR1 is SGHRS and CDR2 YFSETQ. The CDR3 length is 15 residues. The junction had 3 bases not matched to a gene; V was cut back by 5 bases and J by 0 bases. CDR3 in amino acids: CASRASGVSYNEQFF. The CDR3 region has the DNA TGCGCCAGCAGAGCTAGCGGGGTCTCCTACAATGAGCAGTTCTTC.

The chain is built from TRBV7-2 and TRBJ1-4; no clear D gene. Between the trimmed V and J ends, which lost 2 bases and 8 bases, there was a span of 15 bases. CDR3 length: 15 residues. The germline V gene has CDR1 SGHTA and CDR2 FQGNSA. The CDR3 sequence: CASSLWSGGGEKLFF. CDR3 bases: TGTGCCAGCAGCTTATGGTCGGGAGGCGGCGAAAAACTGTTTTTT.

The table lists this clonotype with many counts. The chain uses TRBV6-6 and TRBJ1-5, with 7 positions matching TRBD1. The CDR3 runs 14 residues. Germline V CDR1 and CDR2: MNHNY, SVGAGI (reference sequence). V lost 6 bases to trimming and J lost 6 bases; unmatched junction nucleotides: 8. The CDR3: CASSADRAGQPQHF. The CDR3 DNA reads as TGTGCCAGCAGCGCAGACAGGGCGGGTCAGCCCCAGCATTTT.

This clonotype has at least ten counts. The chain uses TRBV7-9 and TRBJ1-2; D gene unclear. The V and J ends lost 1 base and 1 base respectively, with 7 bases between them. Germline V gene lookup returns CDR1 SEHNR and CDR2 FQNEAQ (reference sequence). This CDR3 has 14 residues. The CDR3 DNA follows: TGTGCCAGCAGCTTAGTTCCTAATAACTATGGCTACACCTTC. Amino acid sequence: CASSLVPNNYGYTF.

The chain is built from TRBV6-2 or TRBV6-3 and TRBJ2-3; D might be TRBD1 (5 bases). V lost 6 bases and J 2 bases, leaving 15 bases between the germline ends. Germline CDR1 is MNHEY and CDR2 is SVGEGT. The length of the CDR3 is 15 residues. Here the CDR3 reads CASSFTGPDTDTQYF. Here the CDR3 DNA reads TGTGCCAGCAGCTTTACAGGACCTGACACAGATACGCAGTATTTT.

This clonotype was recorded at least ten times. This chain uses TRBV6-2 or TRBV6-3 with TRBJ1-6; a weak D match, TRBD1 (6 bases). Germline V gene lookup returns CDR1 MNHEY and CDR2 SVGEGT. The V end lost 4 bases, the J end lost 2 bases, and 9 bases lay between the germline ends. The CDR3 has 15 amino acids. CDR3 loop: CASSFQGTYNSPLHF. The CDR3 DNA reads TGTGCCAGCAGTTTCCAGGGGACCTATAATTCACCCCTCCACTTT.

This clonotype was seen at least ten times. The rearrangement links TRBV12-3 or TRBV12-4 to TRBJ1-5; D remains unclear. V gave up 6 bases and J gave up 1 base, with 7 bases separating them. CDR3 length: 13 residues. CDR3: CASSASSNQPQHF. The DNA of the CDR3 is TGTGCCAGCAGCGCGTCGAGCAATCAGCCCCAGCATTTT.

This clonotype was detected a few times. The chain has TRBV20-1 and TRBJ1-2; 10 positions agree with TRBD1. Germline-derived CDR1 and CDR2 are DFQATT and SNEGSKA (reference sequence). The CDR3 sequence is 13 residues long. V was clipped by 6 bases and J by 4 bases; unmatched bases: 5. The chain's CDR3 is CSAAWTGGYGYTF. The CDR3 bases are TGCAGTGCCGCCTGGACAGGGGGCTATGGCTACACCTTC.

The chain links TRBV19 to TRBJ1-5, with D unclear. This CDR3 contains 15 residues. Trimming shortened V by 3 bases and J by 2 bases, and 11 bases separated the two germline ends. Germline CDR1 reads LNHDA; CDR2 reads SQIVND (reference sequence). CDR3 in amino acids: CASSIWGGGNQPQHF. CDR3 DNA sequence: TGTGCCAGTAGTATTTGGGGAGGAGGCAATCAGCCCCAGCATTTT.

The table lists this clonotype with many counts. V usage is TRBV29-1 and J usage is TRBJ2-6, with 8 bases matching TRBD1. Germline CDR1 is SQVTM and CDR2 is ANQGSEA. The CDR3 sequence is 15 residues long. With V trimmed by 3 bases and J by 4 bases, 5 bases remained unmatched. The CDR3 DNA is TGCAGCGTTGAGATACAGGGGGAAGGGGCCAACGTCCTGACTTTC. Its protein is CSVEIQGEGANVLTF.

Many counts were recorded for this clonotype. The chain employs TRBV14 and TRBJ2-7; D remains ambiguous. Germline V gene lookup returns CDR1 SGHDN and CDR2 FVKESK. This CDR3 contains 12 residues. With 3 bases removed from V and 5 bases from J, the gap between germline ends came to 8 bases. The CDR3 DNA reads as TGTGCCAGCAGCCAGGGTCTTAACGAGCAGTACTTC. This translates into CASSQGLNEQYF.

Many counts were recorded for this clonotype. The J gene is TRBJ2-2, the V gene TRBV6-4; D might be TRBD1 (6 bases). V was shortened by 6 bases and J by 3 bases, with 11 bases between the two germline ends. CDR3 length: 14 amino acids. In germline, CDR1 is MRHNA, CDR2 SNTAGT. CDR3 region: CASSLGQDTGELFF. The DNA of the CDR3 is TGTGCCAGCAGCCTGGGACAAGACACCGGGGAGCTGTTTTTT.

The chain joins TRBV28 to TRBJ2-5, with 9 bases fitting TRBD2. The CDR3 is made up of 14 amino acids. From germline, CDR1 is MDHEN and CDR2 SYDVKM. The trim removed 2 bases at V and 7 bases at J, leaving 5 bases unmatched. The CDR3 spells CASSLAGGLGTQYF. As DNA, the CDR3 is TGTGCCAGCAGTTTAGCGGGGGGGCTCGGGACCCAGTACTTC.

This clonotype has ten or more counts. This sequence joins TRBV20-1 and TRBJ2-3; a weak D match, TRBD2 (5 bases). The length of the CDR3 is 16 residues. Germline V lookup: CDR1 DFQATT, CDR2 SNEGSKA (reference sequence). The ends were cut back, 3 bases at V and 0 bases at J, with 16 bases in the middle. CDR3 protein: CSASHHPRTSTDTQYF. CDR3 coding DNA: TGCAGTGCTAGCCACCATCCTAGGACTAGCACAGATACGCAGTATTTT.

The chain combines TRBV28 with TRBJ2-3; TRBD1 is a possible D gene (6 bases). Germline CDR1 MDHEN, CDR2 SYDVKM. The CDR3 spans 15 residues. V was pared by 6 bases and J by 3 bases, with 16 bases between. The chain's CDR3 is CASSLPQGRTDTQYF. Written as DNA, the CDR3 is TGTGCCAGCAGCCTCCCACAGGGAAGAACAGATACGCAGTATTTT.